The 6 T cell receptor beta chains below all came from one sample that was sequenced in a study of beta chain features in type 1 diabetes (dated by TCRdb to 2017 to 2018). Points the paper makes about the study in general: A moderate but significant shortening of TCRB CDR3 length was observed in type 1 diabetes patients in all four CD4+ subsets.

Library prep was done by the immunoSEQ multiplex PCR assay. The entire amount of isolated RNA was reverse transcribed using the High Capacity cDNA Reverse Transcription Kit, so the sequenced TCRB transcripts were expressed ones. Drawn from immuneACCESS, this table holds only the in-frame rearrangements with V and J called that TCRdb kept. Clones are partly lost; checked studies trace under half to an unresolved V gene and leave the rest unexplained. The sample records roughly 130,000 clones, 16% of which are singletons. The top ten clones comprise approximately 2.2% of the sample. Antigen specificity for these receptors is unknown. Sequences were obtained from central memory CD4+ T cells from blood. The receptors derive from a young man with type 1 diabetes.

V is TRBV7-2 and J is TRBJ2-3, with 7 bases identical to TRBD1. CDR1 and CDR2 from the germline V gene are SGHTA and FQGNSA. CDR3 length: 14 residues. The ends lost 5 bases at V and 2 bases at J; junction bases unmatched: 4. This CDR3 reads CASSPDRFTDTQYF. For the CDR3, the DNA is TGTGCCAGCAGCCCGGACAGGTTCACAGATACGCAGTATTTT. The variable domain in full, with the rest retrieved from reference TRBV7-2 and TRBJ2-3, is GAGVSQSPSNKVTEKGKDVELRCDPISGHTALYWYRQSLGQGLEFLIYFQGNSAPDKSGLPSDRFSAERTGGSVSTLTIQRTQQEDSAVYLCASSPDRFTDTQYFGPGTRLTVL.

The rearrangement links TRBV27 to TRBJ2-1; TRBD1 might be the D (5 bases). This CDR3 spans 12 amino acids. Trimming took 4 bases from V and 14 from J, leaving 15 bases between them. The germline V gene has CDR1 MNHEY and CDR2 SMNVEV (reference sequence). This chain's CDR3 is CASSSADRREFF. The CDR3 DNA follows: TGTGCCAGCAGTTCTGCAGACAGACGGGAGTTCTTC.

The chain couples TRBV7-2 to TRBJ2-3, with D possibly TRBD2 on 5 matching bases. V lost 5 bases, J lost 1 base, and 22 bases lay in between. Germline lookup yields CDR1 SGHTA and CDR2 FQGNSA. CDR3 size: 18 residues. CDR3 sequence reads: CASSAGDGLATGTDTQYF. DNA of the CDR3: TGTGCCAGCAGCGCCGGGGATGGTCTGGCGACGGGCACAGATACGCAGTATTTT.

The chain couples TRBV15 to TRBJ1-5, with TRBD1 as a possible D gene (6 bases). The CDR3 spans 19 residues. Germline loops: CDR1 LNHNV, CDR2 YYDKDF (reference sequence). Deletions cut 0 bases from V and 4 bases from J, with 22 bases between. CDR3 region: CATSRDLRQGTMRNQPQHF. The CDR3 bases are TGTGCCACCAGCAGAGATCTGCGCCAGGGGACTATGAGGAATCAGCCCCAGCATTTT.

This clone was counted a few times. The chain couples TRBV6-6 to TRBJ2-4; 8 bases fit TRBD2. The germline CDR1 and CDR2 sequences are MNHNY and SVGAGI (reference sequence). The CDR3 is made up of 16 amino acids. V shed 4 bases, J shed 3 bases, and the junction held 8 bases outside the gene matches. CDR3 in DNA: TGTGCCAGCAGTTCTCGACTAGCGCGCCACAAAAACATTCAGTACTTC. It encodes CASSSRLARHKNIQYF.

This CDR3 reads CASSLMVNEQYF. The CDR3, as DNA: TGTGCCAGCAGCTTAATGGTCAACGAGCAGTACTTC. The chain joins TRBV7-9 to TRBJ2-7; D ambiguous. Trimming left V 2 bases short and J 5 bases short, with 7 bases between. CDR3 length equals 12 residues. CDR1 is SEHNR and CDR2 is FQNEAQ in the germline V gene (reference sequence).